What follows are 13 T cell receptor beta chains derived from one specimen sequenced in a study of cytomegalovirus exposure and HLA in healthy donors (dated by TCRdb to 2016 to 2017). The library was prepared using the immunoSEQ multiplex PCR assay. The multiplex PCR relied on a mix of 60 forward primers for TCR Vbeta segments and 13 reverse primers for TCR Jbeta segments. TCRdb mirrors the immuneACCESS table, restricted to in-frame sequences. Some clones are absent from its copies; in checked studies, under half trace to an unresolved V gene, and the reason for the others is unknown. Counted in this sample were around 100,000 clones; around 82% of them appeared once. Clones ranked in the top ten supply 9% to 12% of the sample. The sequencing input was PBMCs. These receptors came from a young woman in good health and CMV-seropositive.

The rearrangement links TRBV6-5 to TRBJ2-5; 10 nucleotides align to TRBD1. Germline trimming cut 4 bases from V and 11 bases from J; bases unmatched to any gene: 13. CDR1 is MNHEY, CDR2 SVGAGI, per germline. The CDR3 length is 15 residues. CDR3 sequence reads: CASSLGQGFPWEQYF. CDR3 in DNA: TGTGCCAGCAGTTTGGGACAGGGGTTCCCCTGGGAGCAGTACTTC.

This chain uses TRBV19 with TRBJ2-1, with a possible D match to TRBD1 (6 bases). The germline gives CDR1 LNHDA, CDR2 SQIVND (reference sequence). V gave up 0 bases and J gave up 4 bases, with 7 bases separating them. This CDR3 region has 14 residues. CDR3 in amino acids: CASSIDRGYNEQFF. In nucleotides, the CDR3 is TGTGCCAGTAGTATAGACAGGGGATACAATGAGCAGTTCTTC.

The V gene is TRBV30, the J gene TRBJ1-5; 11 bases are shared with TRBD1. This CDR3 has 15 amino acids. V lost 2 bases to trimming and J lost 5 bases; unmatched junction nucleotides: 5. The germline CDR1 and CDR2 sequences are GTSNPN and SVGIG (reference sequence). CDR3 bases: TGTGCCTGGAGTACCCGGACAGGGGGCGATCAGCCCCAGCATTTT. Protein product: CAWSTRTGGDQPQHF.

The chain uses TRBV14 and TRBJ2-1, with D perhaps TRBD1 (6 bases). The CDR3 totals 16 residues. The V end lost 1 base, the J end lost 9 bases, and 19 bases lay between the germline ends. Germline V CDR1 and CDR2: SGHDN, FVKESK. CDR3 nucleotides: TGTGCCAGCAGCCAAGCGAAGGGGGTGGTTAAAGGTGAGCAGTTCTTC. This sequence encodes CASSQAKGVVKGEQFF.

The V gene is TRBV11-2, the J gene TRBJ1-6; possibly TRBD1 for D (5 bases). Looked up from germline, CDR1 is SGHAT and CDR2 is FQNNGV. Trimming removed 1 base from V and 9 bases from J, with 13 bases in between. The CDR3 has 15 amino acids. CDR3 nucleotides: TGTGCCAGCAGCTTAGTGGTAGGGGTTGTTTCACCCCTCCACTTT. Its protein is CASSLVVGVVSPLHF. Looking up the rest from reference TRBV11-2 and TRBJ1-6 gives the full variable domain: EAGVAQSPRYKIIEKRQSVAFWCNPISGHATLYWYQQILGQGPKLLIQFQNNGVVDDSQLPKDRFSAERLKGVDSTLKIQPAKLEDSAVYLCASSLVVGVVSPLHFGNGTRLTVT.

This clone was counted only a few times. The chain uses TRBV7-9 and TRBJ1-2; 8 nucleotides match TRBD1. V dropped 5 bases and J dropped 8; count of bases not matched to a gene: 13. Germline CDR1 reads SEHNR; CDR2 reads FQNEAQ (reference sequence). The CDR3 loop spans 15 amino acids. The CDR3 DNA sequence: TGTGCCAGCAGCGTGGGCACAGGGGGTTCTGCAGGCTACACCTTC. This sequence encodes CASSVGTGGSAGYTF.

This clone was seen a handful of times. The J gene is TRBJ2-5, the V gene TRBV5-1, with 9 positions matching TRBD1. After removal of 3 bases from V and 1 base from J, the junction contained 7 bases not matched to a gene. Looked up from germline, CDR1 is SGHRS and CDR2 is YFSETQ. The CDR3 loop spans 16 amino acids. CDR3 protein: CASSSTGGSVQETQYF. In DNA form, the CDR3 reads TGCGCCAGCAGCTCCACAGGGGGCTCGGTCCAAGAGACCCAGTACTTC.

The gene calls are TRBV13 and TRBJ2-7, with D perhaps matching TRBD1 (6 bases). The V end lost 0 bases, the J end lost 2 bases, and 8 bases lay between the germline ends. The CDR3 covers 14 residues. Germline CDR1 is PRHDT and CDR2 is FYEKMQ (reference sequence). The DNA of the CDR3 is TGTGCCAGCAGCTTAGGGGACAGCACCTACGAGCAGTACTTC. Protein: CASSLGDSTYEQYF. Full variable domain (outside the CDR3, taken from reference TRBV13 and TRBJ2-7): AAGVIQSPRHLIKEKRETATLKCYPIPRHDTVYWYQQGPGQDPQFLISFYEKMQSDKGSIPDRFSAQQFSDYHSELNMSSLELGDSALYFCASSLGDSTYEQYFGPGTRLTVT.

The gene calls are TRBV11-2 and TRBJ1-1; D is uncertain. CDR3 length: 16 residues. The ends were cut back, 0 bases at V and 3 bases at J, with 14 bases in the middle. The V gene's germline CDR1 is SGHAT and CDR2 FQNNGV. The CDR3 region has the DNA TGTGCCAGCAGCTTAGATACGGCCAGAGGCTACACTGAAGCTTTCTTT. Its protein is CASSLDTARGYTEAFF.

The sample holds one count of this clone. The chain links TRBV6-1 to TRBJ1-2; D is unclear. The ends were cut back, 10 bases at V and 4 bases at J, with 13 bases in the middle. CDR1 is MNHNS and CDR2 is SASEGT in the germline V gene. The CDR3 contains 12 residues. CDR3 residues: CAISNQVYGYTF. The CDR3 bases are TGTGCCATCTCTAACCAGGTCTATGGCTACACCTTC.

The chain employs TRBV10-1 and TRBJ2-7; unclear D gene. V was clipped by 2 bases and J by 6 bases, with 11 bases between them. This CDR3 is 13 amino acids long. The V gene's germline CDR1 is WNHNN and CDR2 SYGVQD (reference sequence). CDR3 sequence reads: CASSEGPVSEQYF. Written as DNA, the CDR3 is TGCGCCAGCAGTGAGGGGCCTGTCAGCGAGCAGTACTTC.

The V call is TRBV19, the J call TRBJ2-1; 9 nucleotides match TRBD2. The germline V gene has CDR1 LNHDA and CDR2 SQIVND (reference sequence). The ends lost 7 bases at V and 1 base at J; junction bases unmatched: 2. The CDR3 spans 14 residues. The CDR3 DNA reads as TGTGCCAGTATGGGACTAGCATCCTACAATGAGCAGTTCTTC. Its translation is CASMGLASYNEQFF.

This chain joins TRBV6-1 and TRBJ1-2, with D possibly matching TRBD1 (6 bases). The V gene's germline CDR1 is MNHNS and CDR2 SASEGT. The CDR3 runs 15 residues. V was pared by 7 bases and J by 2 bases, with 17 bases between. DNA for the CDR3: TGTGCCAGCATTAGACAGGTGGCAAAAAACTATGGCTACACCTTC. Amino acid sequence: CASIRQVAKNYGYTF.